These T cell receptor beta chains were read from a single sample in a study of T cell repertoires in cytomegalovirus infection. A single record per CDR3 protein comes from TCRdb applying MiXCR to the reads. The sample lists approximately 500,000 distinct CDR3 sequences, about 11% occurring once. Source material: PBMCs. The receptors originated from a human donor in good health (CMV status not recorded). Some clones in this sample may be carry-over from other donors' samples. The CDR3 runs from the conserved cysteine through the conserved F or W. A D gene is named only where the DNA matches it firmly. Not every row has a clone size; where given, it reads once, few, many or a size class.

clone size	V gene	J gene	D gene	CDR3 DNA	CDR3 protein
many	TRBV7-6	TRBJ1-4	-	TGTGCCAGCACGGGACGCGAAAAACTGTTTTTT	CASTGREKLFF
many	TRBV18	TRBJ2-4	TRBD1	TGTGCCAGCTCACGAAAGGGTACAGGGGGCATTCAGTACTTC	CASSRKGTGGIQYF
-	TRBV7-4	TRBJ2-5	-	TGTGCCAGCAGCTTAAACTCTATCCAAGAGACCCAGTACTTC	CASSLNSIQETQYF
-	TRBV30	TRBJ1-2	-	TGTGCCTGGACTATAAGTGCGACTGACAACTATGGCTACACCTTC	CAWTISATDNYGYTF
-	TRBV7-4	TRBJ2-5	-	TGTGCCAGCAGCGCCCGTCTTGGAGAGACGACCCAGTACTTC	CASSARLGETTQYF
many	TRBV7-9	TRBJ2-5	TRBD2	TGTGCCAGCAGCTTGACTAGCGGGAGTTTTGAGACCCAGTACTTC	CASSLTSGSFETQYF
many	TRBV4-2	TRBJ2-7	-	TGTGCCAGCAGCCAAGAAGGCGGGAACTCCTACGAGCAGTACTTC	CASSQEGGNSYEQYF
many	TRBV7-8	TRBJ1-5	-	TGTGCCAGCAGCTTACGGCAGATCAATCAGCCCCAGCATTTT	CASSLRQINQPQHF
few	TRBV7-3	TRBJ2-7	TRBD1	TGTGCCAGCAGCTCCGACAGGGACCTCGAGCAGTACTTC	CASSSDRDLEQYF
few	TRBV5-1	TRBJ1-4	TRBD1	TGCGCCAGCAGCTCGGGACAGGGGGCGCTCGAAGGAGAAAAACTGTTTTTT	CASSSGQGALEGEKLFF
-	TRBV7-3	TRBJ2-1	TRBD2	TGTGCCAGCAGCTCCGGTCCCGGGACTAGCGGGAGGGCCAATGAGCAGTTCTTC	CASSSGPGTSGRANEQFF